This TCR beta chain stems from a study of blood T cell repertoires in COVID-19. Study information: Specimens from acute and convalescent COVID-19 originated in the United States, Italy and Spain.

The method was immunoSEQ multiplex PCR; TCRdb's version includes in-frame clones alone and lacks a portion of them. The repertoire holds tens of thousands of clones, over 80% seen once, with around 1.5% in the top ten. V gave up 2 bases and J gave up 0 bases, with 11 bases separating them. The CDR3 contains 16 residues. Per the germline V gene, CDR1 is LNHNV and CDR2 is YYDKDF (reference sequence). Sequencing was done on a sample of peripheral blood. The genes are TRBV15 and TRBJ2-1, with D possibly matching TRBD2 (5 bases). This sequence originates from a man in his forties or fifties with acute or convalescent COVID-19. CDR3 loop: CATSRWKSGSYNEQFF. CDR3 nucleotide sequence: TGTGCCACCAGCAGATGGAAGAGCGGCTCCTACAATGAGCAGTTCTTC.